What follows are 10 T cell receptor beta chains derived from one specimen sequenced in a study of cytomegalovirus exposure and HLA in healthy donors. It was with 60 Vbeta and 13 Jbeta primers that the PCR ran. Generated by immunoSEQ multiplex PCR, the TCRdb table keeps only in-frame clones and is missing some. This specimen shows 100,000 to 150,000 clones; the ten leading clones hold roughly 0.94%. Sequenced sample: PBMCs. The source of these receptors is a man aged 18-30 years in good health and CMV-seronegative.

The chain employs TRBV4-2 and TRBJ1-3, with D possibly matching TRBD1 (6 bases). CDR3 length equals 19 residues. Germline assignment: CDR1 LGHNA and CDR2 YNFKEQ. V lost 4 bases to trimming and J lost 0 bases, with 22 bases between them. CDR3 coding DNA: TGTGCCAGCAGCCTACCTACGGGGACACCTGAAAGCTCTGGAAACACCATATATTTT. It yields the protein CASSLPTGTPESSGNTIYF.

This chain joins TRBV14 and TRBJ1-1; 11 bases are a match to TRBD1. The CDR3 runs 15 residues. The germline V gene encodes CDR1 SGHDN and CDR2 FVKESK. V lost 2 bases, J lost 7 bases, and 6 bases stayed unmatched. CDR3 in DNA: TGTGCCAGCAGCCAATTGGGACAGGGGGACGGTGAAGCTTTCTTT. This encodes CASSQLGQGDGEAFF.

This sequence joins TRBV18 and TRBJ2-7; TRBD2 aligns across 11 bases. The CDR3 is 15 residues long. The V gene's germline CDR1 is KGHSH and CDR2 LQKENI. Trimming cost V 0 bases and J 7 bases; bases outside gene matches: 5. In DNA, the CDR3 is TGTGCCAGCTCACCACCGGGACTAGCGGTCTTTGAGCAGTACTTC. Translated: CASSPPGLAVFEQYF. Combining the CDR3 with reference TRBV18 and TRBJ2-7 gives the whole variable domain NAGVMQNPRHLVRRRGQEARLRCSPMKGHSHVYWYRQLPEEGLKFMVYLQKENIIDESGMPKERFSAEFPKEGPSILRIQQVVRGDSAAYFCASSPPGLAVFEQYFGPGTRLTVT.

This sequence joins TRBV15 and TRBJ1-2; D is unclear. V was pared by 1 base and J by 0 bases, with 15 bases between. The V gene's germline CDR1 is LNHNV and CDR2 YYDKDF (reference sequence). The CDR3 length is 17 residues. CDR3 loop: CATSRGVRGATNYGYTF. CDR3 nucleotide sequence: TGTGCCACCAGCAGAGGCGTGAGAGGCGCGACTAACTATGGCTACACCTTC. Filled out from reference TRBV15 and TRBJ1-2, the complete variable domain reads DAMVIQNPRYQVTQFGKPVTLSCSQTLNHNVMYWYQQKSSQAPKLLFHYYDKDFNNEADTPDNFQSRRPNTSFCFLDIRSPGLGDTAMYLCATSRGVRGATNYGYTFGSGTRLTVV.

V usage is TRBV9 and J usage is TRBJ1-6; 8 bases fit TRBD1. V gave up 3 bases and J gave up 7 bases; unmatched junction bases: 6. Germline V CDR1 and CDR2: SGDLS, YYNGEE. The CDR3 has 15 residues. The CDR3 protein is CASSGTGGGNSPLHF. Here the CDR3 DNA reads TGTGCCAGCAGCGGAACAGGGGGAGGCAATTCACCCCTCCACTTT.

V gene TRBV19 combines with J gene TRBJ2-1; TRBD2 agrees at 13 bases. Germline V gene data show CDR1 as LNHDA and CDR2 as SQIVND (reference sequence). J was trimmed by 7 bases and V by 4 bases; bases with no gene match: 7. This CDR3 has 16 amino acids. CDR3 nucleotide sequence: TGTGCCAGTAGTACTCGACTAGCGGGAGGACGAAATGAGCAGTTCTTC. Translation gives CASSTRLAGGRNEQFF.

The rearrangement links TRBV18 to TRBJ2-6; the match to TRBD1 covers 8 bases. CDR1 is KGHSH and CDR2 is LQKENI in the germline V gene. The ends lost 4 bases at V and 3 bases at J; junction bases unmatched: 8. This CDR3 is built from 17 residues. The CDR3 DNA follows: TGTGCCAGCTCACGAGACGCAGGGGGCGGTGGGGCCAACGTCCTGACTTTC. Translation gives CASSRDAGGGGANVLTF.

The chain combines TRBV9 with TRBJ2-7; 9 nucleotides agree with TRBD2. From germline, CDR1 is SGDLS and CDR2 YYNGEE. The CDR3 covers 16 residues. The V gene end was trimmed by 3 bases and the J gene end by 2 bases; junction bases not matched to a gene: 9. CDR3 protein: CASSALGSGSPYEQYF. The CDR3 DNA follows: TGTGCCAGCAGCGCCTTGGGTAGCGGGAGCCCCTACGAGCAGTACTTC. Supplemented by reference TRBV9 and TRBJ2-7, the full variable domain reads DSGVTQTPKHLITATGQRVTLRCSPRSGDLSVYWYQQSLDQGLQFLIQYYNGEERAKGNILERFSAQQFPDLHSELNLSSLELGDSALYFCASSALGSGSPYEQYFGPGTRLTVT.

The chain combines TRBV9 with TRBJ1-1, with D possibly matching TRBD1 (6 bases). V lost 5 bases, J lost 3 bases, and 17 bases lay in between. The CDR3 has 15 residues. Germline V CDR1 and CDR2: SGDLS, YYNGEE. DNA for the CDR3: TGTGCCAGCAGACTCCCAGGGGAAGGGGACACTGAAGCTTTCTTT. It specifies CASRLPGEGDTEAFF. The entire variable domain, with the rest obtained from reference TRBV9 and TRBJ1-1, is as follows: DSGVTQTPKHLITATGQRVTLRCSPRSGDLSVYWYQQSLDQGLQFLIQYYNGEERAKGNILERFSAQQFPDLHSELNLSSLELGDSALYFCASRLPGEGDTEAFFGQGTRLTVV.

V and J are TRBV28 and TRBJ1-2; D is ambiguous. CDR1 is MDHEN and CDR2 is SYDVKM in the germline V gene. Deletions cut 6 bases from V and 8 bases from J, with 19 bases between. The CDR3 is 14 amino acids. The CDR3 DNA sequence: TGTGCCAGCAGCAATCCCGTTTACGCCGCGGGCTACACCTTC. Its protein is CASSNPVYAAGYTF.